A single T cell receptor beta chain is shown here with its context. This entry is derived from a study of blood T cell repertoires in COVID-19. Germline V gene data show CDR1 as LGHDT and CDR2 as YNNKEL (reference sequence). Trimming cost V 4 bases and J 6 bases; bases outside gene matches: 9. This CDR3 has 15 amino acids. Using immunoSEQ multiplex PCR, the repertoire was profiled, and TCRdb retains in-frame clones only, with some absent. The sample shows 310,000 or so clones, around 86% of them seen only once. The chain links TRBV3-1 (or the pseudogene TRBV3-2) to TRBJ2-3, with 8 bases lining up with TRBD2. Input material: peripheral blood. This receptor was obtained from a man aged 45 to 65 with active or convalescent COVID-19. The CDR3 here is CASSPGTRFLDTQYF. In DNA form, the CDR3 reads TGTGCCAGCAGCCCCGGGACTAGATTCCTCGATACGCAGTATTTT.